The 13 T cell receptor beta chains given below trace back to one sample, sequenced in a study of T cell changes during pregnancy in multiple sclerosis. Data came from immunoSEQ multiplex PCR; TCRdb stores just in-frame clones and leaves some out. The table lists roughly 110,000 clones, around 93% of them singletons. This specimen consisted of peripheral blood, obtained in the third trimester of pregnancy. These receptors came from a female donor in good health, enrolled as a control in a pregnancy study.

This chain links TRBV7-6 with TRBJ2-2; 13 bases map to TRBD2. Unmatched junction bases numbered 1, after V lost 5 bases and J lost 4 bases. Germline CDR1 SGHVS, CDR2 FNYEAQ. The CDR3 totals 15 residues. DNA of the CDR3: TGTGCCAGCAGCCGGACTAGCGGGGGCACCGGGGAGCTGTTTTTT. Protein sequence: CASSRTSGGTGELFF.

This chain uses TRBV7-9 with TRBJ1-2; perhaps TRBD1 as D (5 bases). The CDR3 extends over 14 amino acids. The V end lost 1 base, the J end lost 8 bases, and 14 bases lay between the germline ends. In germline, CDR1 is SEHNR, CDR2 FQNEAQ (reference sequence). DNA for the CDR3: TGTGCCAGCAGCTTAGTGGGGGGTTGGTCCGGCTACACCTTC. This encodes CASSLVGGWSGYTF.

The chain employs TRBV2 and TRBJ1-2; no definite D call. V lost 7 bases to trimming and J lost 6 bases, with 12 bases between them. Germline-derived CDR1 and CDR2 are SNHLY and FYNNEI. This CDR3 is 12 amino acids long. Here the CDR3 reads CASNLGSDGYTF. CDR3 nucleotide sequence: TGTGCCAGCAATCTGGGCTCGGATGGCTACACCTTC.

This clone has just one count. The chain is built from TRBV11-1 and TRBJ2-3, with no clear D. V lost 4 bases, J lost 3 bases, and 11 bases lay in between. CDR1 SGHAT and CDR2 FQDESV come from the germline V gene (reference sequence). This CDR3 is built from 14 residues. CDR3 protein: CASSSLQTTDTQYF. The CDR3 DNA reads TGTGCCAGCAGCTCATTACAGACGACAGATACGCAGTATTTT.

The CDR3 DNA is TGTGCCAGTAGTATACAGGGCCATAATTCACCCCTCCACTTT. This gives the protein CASSIQGHNSPLHF. The rearrangement uses TRBV19 and TRBJ1-6; D might be TRBD1 (5 bases). There are 14 residues in the CDR3. The germline gives CDR1 LNHDA, CDR2 SQIVND (reference sequence). V lost 2 bases and J 5 bases, leaving 7 bases between the germline ends.

CDR3 protein: CASSPPEQETQYF. CDR3 in DNA: TGTGCCAGCTCACCCCCAGAACAAGAGACCCAGTACTTC. The V gene is TRBV18, the J gene TRBJ2-5; no clear D gene. CDR1 is KGHSH, CDR2 LQKENI, per germline. The CDR3 is 13 residues long. V was trimmed by 3 bases and J by 2 bases, leaving 7 bases between them.

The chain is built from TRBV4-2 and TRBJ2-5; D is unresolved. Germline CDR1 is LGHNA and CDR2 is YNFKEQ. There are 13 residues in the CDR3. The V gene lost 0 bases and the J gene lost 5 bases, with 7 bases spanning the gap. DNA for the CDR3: TGTGCCAGCAGCCAAGATCACGGGGAGACCCAGTACTTC. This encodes CASSQDHGETQYF.

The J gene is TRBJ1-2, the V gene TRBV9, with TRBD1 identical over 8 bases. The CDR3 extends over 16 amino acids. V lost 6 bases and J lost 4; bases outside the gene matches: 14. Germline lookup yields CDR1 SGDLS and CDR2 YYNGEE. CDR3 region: CASTGGAGVSSYGYTF. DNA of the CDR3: TGTGCCAGCACAGGGGGCGCCGGGGTTAGTAGCTATGGCTACACCTTC.

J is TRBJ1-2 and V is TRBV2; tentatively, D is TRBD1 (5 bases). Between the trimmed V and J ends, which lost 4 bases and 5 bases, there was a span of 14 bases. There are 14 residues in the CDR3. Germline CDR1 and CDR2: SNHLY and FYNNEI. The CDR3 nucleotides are TGTGCCAGCAGTGTCGCCAGACAGATTTATGGCTACACCTTC. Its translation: CASSVARQIYGYTF.

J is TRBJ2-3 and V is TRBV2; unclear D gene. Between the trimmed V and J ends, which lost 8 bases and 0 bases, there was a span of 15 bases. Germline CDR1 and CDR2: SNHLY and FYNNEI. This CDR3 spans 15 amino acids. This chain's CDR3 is CASPRSSASTDTQYF. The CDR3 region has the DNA TGTGCCAGCCCCCGGTCAAGTGCTAGCACAGATACGCAGTATTTT.

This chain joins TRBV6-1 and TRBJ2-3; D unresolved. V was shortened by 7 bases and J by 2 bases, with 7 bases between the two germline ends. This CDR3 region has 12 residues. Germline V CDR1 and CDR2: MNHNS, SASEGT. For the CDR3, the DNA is TGTGCCAGCATGGCAGTCACAGATACGCAGTATTTT. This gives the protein CASMAVTDTQYF.

DNA of the CDR3: TGTGCCTGGAGTCCAAAGCGGGGGGGCCCTCTAATCACAGATACGCAGTATTTT. This translates into CAWSPKRGGPLITDTQYF. J is TRBJ2-3 and V is TRBV30; 10 positions match TRBD2. Trimming at V came to 2 bases and at J to 2 bases, leaving 13 bases not matched to a gene. The CDR3 runs 18 residues. In germline, CDR1 is GTSNPN, CDR2 SVGIG (reference sequence). The full variable domain, its missing parts supplied by reference TRBV30 and TRBJ2-3, is SQTIHQWPATLVQPVGSPLSLECTVEGTSNPNLYWYRQAAGRGLQLLFYSVGIGQISSEVPQNLSASRPQDRQFILSSKKLLLSDSGFYLCAWSPKRGGPLITDTQYFGPGTRLTVL.

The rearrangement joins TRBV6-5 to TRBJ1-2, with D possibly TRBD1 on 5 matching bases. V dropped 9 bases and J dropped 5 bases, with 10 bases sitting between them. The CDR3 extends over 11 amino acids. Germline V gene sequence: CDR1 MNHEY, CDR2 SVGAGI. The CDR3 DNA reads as TGTGCCAGTCAATCAGGGTATGGCTACACCTTC. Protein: CASQSGYGYTF.